These 14 T cell receptor beta chains came from one sample sequenced in a study of shared clonotypes between healthy human individuals. The protocol was immunoSEQ multiplex PCR, while the TCRdb copy is restricted to in-frame clones and leaves out a portion. The sample records about 450,000 clones, about 80% being singletons. Sequencing was performed on PBMCs. Receptor source: a woman in her thirties or forties in good health. Some clones in this sample may be carry-over from other donors' samples.

This clone was seen a few times. The rearrangement joins TRBV4-1 to TRBJ1-1; D not certain. CDR1 is MGHRA and CDR2 is YSYEKL in the germline V gene. The CDR3 length is 12 residues. V lost 2 bases and J lost 3, with 4 bases in between. CDR3 protein: CASSQMYTEAFF. The CDR3 nucleotides are TGCGCCAGCAGCCAAATGTACACTGAAGCTTTCTTT.

The CDR3 region is CASSPDRTTYNEQFF. The DNA of the CDR3 is TGCGCCAGCAGCCCGGACAGGACGACATACAATGAGCAGTTCTTC. This chain connects TRBV4-3 to TRBJ2-1; TRBD1 aligns across 7 bases. The length of the CDR3 is 15 residues. CDR1 and CDR2 from the germline V gene are LGHNA and YSLEER. V lost 4 bases, J lost 4 bases, and 7 bases stayed unmatched.

DNA for the CDR3: TGTGCCAGCTCACCTGACAGGGAATACATGAACACTGAAGCTTTCTTT. This encodes CASSPDREYMNTEAFF. V is TRBV18 and J is TRBJ1-1; TRBD1 matches at 7 bases. The CDR3 contains 16 residues. J lost 0 bases, V lost 3 bases, and 7 bases had no gene match. The germline gives CDR1 KGHSH, CDR2 LQKENI.

This rearrangement joins TRBV30 to TRBJ1-5; no firm D call. Germline CDR1 is GTSNPN and CDR2 is SVGIG (reference sequence). The CDR3 contains 15 residues. V lost 0 bases, J lost 2 bases, and 11 bases lay in between. The CDR3 region is CAWSVRGYGNQPQHF. DNA for the CDR3: TGTGCCTGGAGTGTACGAGGGTACGGCAATCAGCCCCAGCATTTT.

The chain links TRBV19 to TRBJ2-7; D may be TRBD1 (6 bases). This CDR3 region has 15 residues. The germline V and J ends were trimmed by 3 bases and 3 bases, with 15 bases remaining between them. Germline V gives CDR1 LNHDA, CDR2 SQIVND (reference sequence). CDR3 in amino acids: CASSIAQGPNYEQYF. The CDR3 DNA reads as TGTGCCAGTAGTATTGCGCAGGGGCCCAACTACGAGCAGTACTTC.

This clone was observed a handful of times. The CDR3 loop reads CASCPDRVGSQPQHF. CDR3 nucleotides: TGTGCCAGCTGCCCGGACAGGGTGGGTAGTCAGCCCCAGCATTTT. The rearrangement joins TRBV2 to TRBJ1-5; 8 nucleotides align to TRBD1. CDR1 and CDR2 (germline): SNHLY, FYNNEI. The CDR3 has 15 amino acids. The J segment lost 6 bases and the V segment lost 8 bases, leaving 12 bases of the junction unmatched.

Comment on this clone: Other DNA sequences in the sample encode the same CDR3. V usage is TRBV29-1 and J usage is TRBJ1-3; D is unresolved. The germline CDR1 and CDR2 sequences are SQVTM and ANQGSEA. The CDR3 has 11 amino acids. Trimming pared 3 bases from V and 3 bases from J, leaving 3 bases between. For the CDR3, the DNA is TGCAGCGTTGAGGTTGGAAACACCATATATTTT. Translated: CSVEVGNTIYF.

This chain uses TRBV30 with TRBJ1-4; 10 positions match TRBD1. Germline loops: CDR1 GTSNPN, CDR2 SVGIG (reference sequence). This CDR3 is built from 14 residues. V trimming: 2 bases; J trimming: 5 bases; junction bases outside the gene matches: 2. CDR3 region: CAWSKTGGNEKLFF. CDR3 coding DNA: TGTGCCTGGAGTAAGACAGGGGGCAATGAAAAACTGTTTTTT.

The V call is TRBV10-3, the J call TRBJ1-3, with D possibly matching TRBD1 (5 bases). The V gene's germline CDR1 is ENHRY and CDR2 SYGVKD. There are 12 residues in the CDR3. Trimming cost V 11 bases and J 8 bases, with 16 bases left between them. The CDR3 bases are TGTGCCCCACGGTCCAGGGAGCACACCATATATTTT. Protein product: CAPRSREHTIYF.

The rearrangement joins TRBV7-9 to TRBJ2-2; 14 bases are a match to TRBD2. Germline values: CDR1 SEHNR, CDR2 FQNEAQ (reference sequence). V shed 4 bases and J 1 base; nucleotides not matched to a gene: 8. The CDR3 is made up of 19 amino acids. CDR3 coding DNA: TGTGCCAGCAGCTCAGAGGGACTAGCGGGAGCGAGGAACACCGGGGAGCTGTTTTTT. This gives the protein CASSSEGLAGARNTGELFF.

The CDR3 DNA is TGCGCCAGCAGCCCACCTAACAGGGGGCGGCTAGCTTTCTTT. Encoded protein: CASSPPNRGRLAFF. This chain uses TRBV4-1 with TRBJ1-1; TRBD1 aligns across 9 bases. Trimming took 4 bases from V and 10 from J; bases not matched to a gene: 10. This CDR3 has 14 amino acids. The germline gives CDR1 MGHRA, CDR2 YSYEKL.

In DNA form, the CDR3 reads TGCGCCAGCGGAACTAGCGCTTCCTACAATGAGCAGTTCTTC. Residues: CASGTSASYNEQFF. This chain connects TRBV10-2 to TRBJ2-1; 7 nucleotides match TRBD2. CDR1 and CDR2 (germline): WSHSY, SAAADI. V shed 8 bases and J 1 base; nucleotides not matched to a gene: 5. The CDR3 is 14 residues long.

A word on this clone: At the DNA level, this CDR3 is encoded by other sequences in the same sample as well. The chain combines TRBV4-1 with TRBJ2-7; 7 bases are a match to TRBD2. The CDR3 has 17 residues. J gave up 4 bases and V 1 base, and 13 bases lay outside the gene matches. Germline V lookup: CDR1 MGHRA, CDR2 YSYEKL. In DNA form, the CDR3 reads TGCGCCAGCAGCCAAGTTCCGGGGGGTGGGAGTTCTTACGAGCAGTACTTC. This encodes CASSQVPGGGSSYEQYF.

A remark on this clone: This likely traces to a read error, being one base from a far larger clone. The chain couples TRBV7-9 to TRBJ1-3; weak D call: TRBD1 (6 bases). Germline V gene data show CDR1 as SEHNR and CDR2 as FQNEAQ (reference sequence). Trimming took off 5 bases at V and 0 bases at J, with 14 bases between the two ends. This CDR3 region has 16 residues. In DNA form, the CDR3 reads TGTGCCAGCAGCGCAGGGGCAGGGACCTCTGGAAACACCATATATTTT. This gives the protein CASSAGAGTSGNTIYF.